This record concerns one T cell receptor beta chain sequence. The study counted Cohort 3 donors as recovered given two negative PCRs, clearance, or symptom resolution. The data stem from a study of blood T cell repertoires in COVID-19. Authors' processing steps: Estimates of nucleated cell counts were drawn from the amplification of reference gene primers. Only in-frame clones appear in the TCRdb table, and some are missing; sequencing was by immunoSEQ multiplex PCR. That table is the source of V, J and clone size, and D and trimming were worked out from the DNA. Among about 370,000 clones listed, approximately 92% were seen once. V gave up 2 bases and J gave up 2 bases, with 19 bases separating them. The V gene's germline CDR1 is MNHNS and CDR2 SASEGT. The CDR3 contains 17 residues.

This TCR was sampled from a man between 18 and 29 years old who had recovered from COVID-19. This chain connects TRBV6-1 to TRBJ2-7, with D tentatively TRBD1 (6 bases). What was sequenced was PBMCs or T cells enriched from blood (not recorded which). The CDR3 here is CASSEQQGAAGAYEQYF. DNA for the CDR3: TGTGCCAGCAGTGAACAACAAGGCGCGGCAGGGGCCTACGAGCAGTACTTC.